This T cell receptor beta chain was captured in a study of T-cell reconstitution after alpha-beta-depleted transplantation in children. Study-wide points: At the one-year point after transplant, T-cell counts and TCRbeta diversity were found to come mostly from T cells that had been newly produced. Elevated TCRbeta diversity at day 60 was traced, in some patients, to surviving recipient T cells and thymic progenitors. Reportedly, roughly two months post-transplant, alpha-beta T cells arose from several hundred expanded graft clones.

V gave up 0 bases and J gave up 3 bases; unmatched junction bases: 4. Germline CDR1 reads DFQATT; CDR2 reads SNEGSKA (reference sequence). This CDR3 region has 15 residues. This clonotype has a count of ten or more. Its antigen remains unidentified. The authors prepared the TCRbeta library with unique molecular identifiers. MiXCR, applied by TCRdb to the PCR reads, yields one record per CDR3 protein. The sample lists over 150,000 distinct CDR3 sequences, 11% occurring once. This sequence was found in a boy aged 2 to 10 with acute myeloid leukemia, due to receive a stem cell transplant. Here the sequenced sample was PBMCs, taken before TCRalphabeta/CD19-depleted stem cell transplant. The chain uses TRBV20-1 and TRBJ2-1; 8 bases line up with TRBD2. CDR3 sequence: CSAREVAGRYNEQFF. The CDR3 DNA is TGCAGTGCTAGAGAGGTAGCGGGGCGCTACAATGAGCAGTTCTTC.